Presented here are 25 T cell receptor beta chains from one specimen sequenced in a study of cytomegalovirus exposure and HLA in healthy donors. The PCR ran on 60 Vbeta and 13 Jbeta primers. Clones were read by immunoSEQ multiplex PCR, and TCRdb kept only the in-frame ones, dropping some. The sample yields approximately 87,000 clones, about 76% seen once. The sample taken for sequencing was PBMCs. The receptors here all came from an older woman in good health and CMV-seropositive.

This clone appeared once. The chain recombines TRBV19 with TRBJ1-1; D unclear. The V gene's germline CDR1 is LNHDA and CDR2 SQIVND (reference sequence). The CDR3 contains 14 residues. With 3 bases removed from V and 4 bases from J, the gap between germline ends came to 12 bases. The CDR3 region has the DNA TGTGCCAGTAGTATGTCCCGAGGCCCCACTGAAGCTTTCTTT. It encodes CASSMSRGPTEAFF. The whole variable domain, filled in from reference TRBV19 and TRBJ1-1, reads DGGITQSPKYLFRKEGQNVTLSCEQNLNHDAMYWYRQDPGQGLRLIYYSQIVNDFQKGDIAEGYSVSREKKESFPLTVTSAQKNPTAFYLCASSMSRGPTEAFFGQGTRLTVV.

J is TRBJ1-1 and V is TRBV25-1; D is unresolved. The V end was cut by 4 bases, the J end by 4 bases, with 13 bases between. Germline V gives CDR1 MGHDK, CDR2 SYGVNS. The CDR3 totals 14 residues. The CDR3 bases are TGTGCCAGCAGTGCCCTCGGGGATCGCACTGAAGCTTTCTTT. Protein product: CASSALGDRTEAFF. Full variable domain (rest looked up from reference TRBV25-1 and TRBJ1-1): EADIYQTPRYLVIGTGKKITLECSQTMGHDKMYWYQQDPGMELHLIHYSYGVNSTEKGDLSSESTVSRIRTEHFPLTLESARPSHTSQYLCASSALGDRTEAFFGQGTRLTVV.

CDR3 residues: CASSPSGGRAYEQYF. The DNA of the CDR3 is TGCGCCAGCAGCCCCTCTGGCGGGAGGGCCTACGAGCAGTACTTC. The genes are TRBV5-1 and TRBJ2-7, with 9 bases lining up with TRBD2. Germline values: CDR1 SGHRS, CDR2 YFSETQ. CDR3 length: 15 residues. V was pared by 4 bases and J by 2 bases, with 7 bases of the junction left unmatched.

The gene calls are TRBV6-9 and TRBJ1-5; 7 bases align to TRBD1. The CDR3 extends over 12 amino acids. Germline loops: CDR1 MNHGY, CDR2 SVAAGI. V dropped 10 bases and J dropped 4; count of bases not matched to a gene: 4. The CDR3 bases are TGTGCCAACCAACAGGGGAATCAGCCCCAGCATTTT. This translates into CANQQGNQPQHF.

This clone was seen a handful of times. The chain carries TRBV5-5 and TRBJ1-5; D remains ambiguous. Deletions cut 1 base from V and 4 bases from J, with 9 bases between. This CDR3 contains 14 residues. CDR1 SGHKS and CDR2 YYEKEE come from the germline V gene (reference sequence). The CDR3 DNA is TGTGCCAGCAGCTTGATCGGGGAGAATCAGCCCCAGCATTTT. The encoded protein is CASSLIGENQPQHF.

This clone has only a few counts. V gene TRBV10-2 combines with J gene TRBJ1-5; TRBD1 might be the D (5 bases). There are 14 residues in the CDR3. V shed 8 bases and J shed 5 bases, with 16 bases lying between them. Per the germline V gene, CDR1 is WSHSY and CDR2 is SAAADI. CDR3 bases: TGCGCCAGCGCGGGGACCCATATCGATCAGCCCCAGCATTTT. Its protein is CASAGTHIDQPQHF.

This clone was detected once. The chain has TRBV4-3 and TRBJ1-2, with D possibly TRBD1 on 5 matching bases. The CDR3 has 15 residues. CDR1 is LGHNA and CDR2 is YSLEER in the germline V gene. V was pared by 0 bases and J by 6 bases, with 14 bases between. The DNA of the CDR3 is TGCGCCAGCAGCCAAGATGGGTCAGGGAAGCATGGCTACACCTTC. Its translation is CASSQDGSGKHGYTF.

The chain uses TRBV27 and TRBJ1-2; D not certain. Between the trimmed V and J ends, which lost 3 bases and 2 bases, there was a span of 16 bases. Germline V gene sequence: CDR1 MNHEY, CDR2 SMNVEV (reference sequence). The CDR3 contains 16 residues. The CDR3 is CASSFRGQSRNYGYTF. The CDR3 DNA reads as TGTGCCAGCAGTTTCAGAGGCCAATCAAGGAACTATGGCTACACCTTC.

This clone came up once. V gene TRBV11-2 combines with J gene TRBJ2-5, with a possible D match to TRBD2 (6 bases). The CDR3 loop spans 16 amino acids. Germline CDR1 reads SGHAT; CDR2 reads FQNNGV. Trimming stripped 4 bases from V and 0 bases from J, with 15 bases between. The CDR3 nucleotides are TGTGCCAGCAGCTCGACCAAGAGACTAGACCAAGAGACCCAGTACTTC. Translating gives CASSSTKRLDQETQYF. The full variable domain, completed using reference TRBV11-2 and TRBJ2-5, is EAGVAQSPRYKIIEKRQSVAFWCNPISGHATLYWYQQILGQGPKLLIQFQNNGVVDDSQLPKDRFSAERLKGVDSTLKIQPAKLEDSAVYLCASSSTKRLDQETQYFGPGTRLLVL.

This clone was detected once. This rearrangement joins TRBV25-1 to TRBJ2-7, with a tentative D call TRBD2 (7 bases). There are 9 residues in the CDR3. In germline, CDR1 is MGHDK, CDR2 SYGVNS. The CDR3: CASPGGRTV. In DNA form, the CDR3 reads TGTGCCAGCCCCGGGGGGCGGACAGTC.

This clone occurred once. The chain uses TRBV2 and TRBJ2-2; D is unresolved. CDR3 length: 15 amino acids. V was trimmed by 6 bases and J by 4 bases, leaving 15 bases between them. Germline assignment: CDR1 SNHLY and CDR2 FYNNEI. The CDR3: CASSLDTPATGELFF. DNA for the CDR3: TGTGCCAGCAGCCTCGACACGCCGGCCACCGGGGAGCTGTTTTTT.

This clone was counted between two and nine times. The gene calls are TRBV6-5 and TRBJ1-5; unclear D gene. CDR1 MNHEY and CDR2 SVGAGI come from the germline V gene. Trimming cost V 3 bases and J 7 bases, with 10 bases left between them. CDR3 length equals 13 residues. CDR3 DNA sequence: TGTGCCAGCAGTTATGGTCAGAACCAGCCCCAGCATTTT. The encoded protein is CASSYGQNQPQHF.

This rearrangement joins TRBV30 to TRBJ2-1; TRBD1 might be the D (5 bases). Trimming took off 0 bases at V and 9 bases at J, with 12 bases between the two ends. This CDR3 spans 13 amino acids. Germline V gives CDR1 GTSNPN, CDR2 SVGIG (reference sequence). CDR3 sequence reads: CAWSVSRAAEQFF. The CDR3 region has the DNA TGTGCCTGGAGTGTAAGCAGGGCTGCTGAGCAGTTCTTC.

The chain is built from TRBV7-9 and TRBJ2-7; maybe TRBD2 (6 bases). Deletions cut 2 bases from V and 3 bases from J, with 17 bases between. The CDR3 has 16 amino acids. Germline values: CDR1 SEHNR, CDR2 FQNEAQ (reference sequence). The chain's CDR3 is CASSLTPWRGLYEQYF. CDR3 bases: TGTGCCAGCAGCTTAACTCCGTGGAGGGGACTCTACGAGCAGTACTTC.

Worth noting for this clone: At one end the junction does not follow the germline gene, possibly because of a read error. The same CDR3 also results from other DNA sequences found in this sample. The V call is TRBV11-2, the J call TRBJ2-7, with TRBD2 identical over 11 bases. Germline values: CDR1 SGHAT, CDR2 FQNNGV. The CDR3 spans 15 residues. CDR3 sequence reads: CASSPGTSGFYEQYF. The DNA for the CDR3 is TGCGCCAGCAGCCCCGGGACTAGCGGCTTCTACGAGCAGTACTTC.

This clone is a singleton in its sample. The chain has TRBV6-5 and TRBJ1-2, with 7 bases aligning to TRBD1. The V gene end was trimmed by 5 bases and the J gene end by 6 bases; junction bases not matched to a gene: 6. CDR3 length: 13 amino acids. Looked up from germline, CDR1 is MNHEY and CDR2 is SVGAGI. DNA for the CDR3: TGTGCCAGCAGTGATGACAGGGTAGATGGCTACACCTTC. This codes for CASSDDRVDGYTF.

The chain recombines TRBV11-3 with TRBJ2-1, with D hard to call. Deletions cut 3 bases from V and 6 bases from J, with 6 bases between. There are 12 residues in the CDR3. Germline CDR1 reads SGHNT; CDR2 reads YENEEA. CDR3 nucleotide sequence: TGTGCCAGCAGCTTTGGCCCCAATGAGCAGTTCTTC. Amino acid sequence: CASSFGPNEQFF.

The chain is built from TRBV7-2 and TRBJ1-5; 8 nucleotides line up with TRBD1. The CDR3 spans 15 residues. Germline V CDR1 and CDR2: SGHTA, FQGNSA. V gave up 5 bases and J gave up 6 bases; unmatched junction bases: 9. As DNA, the CDR3 is TGTGCCAGCAGCCCACGGACAGGACAGGGTCAGCCCCAGCATTTT. Translating gives CASSPRTGQGQPQHF.

J is TRBJ2-3 and V is TRBV19; 8 positions agree with TRBD2. Trimming took 5 bases from V and 2 from J; bases not matched to a gene: 6. This CDR3 has 15 amino acids. Germline-derived CDR1 and CDR2 are LNHDA and SQIVND (reference sequence). The CDR3 DNA follows: TGTGCCAGTAGTTACGCGGGAGGATTCACAGATACGCAGTATTTT. It translates to CASSYAGGFTDTQYF.

The chain recombines TRBV7-8 with TRBJ2-5; a weak D match, TRBD1 (6 bases). The DNA end lines up better with TRBJ2-7; the J call may be wrong. This CDR3 is built from 15 residues. Germline assignment: CDR1 SGHVS and CDR2 FQNEAQ. Here the CDR3 DNA reads TGTGCCAGCAGCTCAATGATAGGGGGTTCCTACGAGCAGTACTTC. Translation: CASSSMIGGSYEQYF.

V gene TRBV7-2 combines with J gene TRBJ1-1, with D hard to call. Trimming pared 0 bases from V and 10 bases from J, leaving 9 bases between. Germline loops: CDR1 SGHTA, CDR2 FQGNSA. This CDR3 region has 12 residues. The CDR3 sequence is CASSLAQAAAFF. The CDR3 nucleotides are TGTGCCAGCAGCTTAGCGCAGGCAGCAGCTTTCTTT. The full variable domain, completed using reference TRBV7-2 and TRBJ1-1, is GAGVSQSPSNKVTEKGKDVELRCDPISGHTALYWYRQSLGQGLEFLIYFQGNSAPDKSGLPSDRFSAERTGGSVSTLTIQRTQQEDSAVYLCASSLAQAAAFFGQGTRLTVV.

This clone was seen only a few times. This chain joins TRBV4-3 and TRBJ1-4; no firm D call. Germline V gene sequence: CDR1 LGHNA, CDR2 YSLEER. V was trimmed by 3 bases and J by 0 bases, leaving 14 bases between them. The CDR3 runs 17 residues. This chain's CDR3 is CASSQGFREATNEKLFF. The CDR3 nucleotides are TGCGCCAGCAGCCAGGGGTTCCGGGAGGCAACTAATGAAAAACTGTTTTTT.

The rearrangement uses TRBV18 and TRBJ2-4; D gene unclear. In germline, CDR1 is KGHSH, CDR2 LQKENI. The CDR3 length is 17 residues. Trimming removed 6 bases at V and 0 bases at J, with 18 bases between. In DNA form, the CDR3 reads TGTGCCAGCTCTCCTTCGGAGCGACGGCTAGCCAAAAACATTCAGTACTTC. The encoded protein is CASSPSERRLAKNIQYF.

This clone has just one count. The chain has TRBV5-1 and TRBJ2-7, with 14 positions matching TRBD2. Unmatched junction bases numbered 11, after V lost 4 bases and J lost 5 bases. This CDR3 has 17 residues. CDR1 and CDR2 (germline): SGHRS, YFSETQ. CDR3 residues: CASSPLARGLAGDEQYF. The CDR3 region has the DNA TGCGCCAGCAGCCCCCTCGCCAGGGGACTAGCGGGAGACGAGCAGTACTTC.

Note on this clone: This CDR3 is also generated by other DNA sequences in the sample. The rearrangement links TRBV7-2 to TRBJ2-1; D is perhaps TRBD2 (7 bases). The length of the CDR3 is 16 residues. Per germline, CDR1 SGHTA and CDR2 FQGNSA. V lost 7 bases to trimming and J lost 7 bases, with 23 bases between them. CDR3 nucleotides: TGTGCCAGCACTGACCCCGGGACGGGGGGCAGGAATGAGCAGTTCTTC. It specifies CASTDPGTGGRNEQFF.